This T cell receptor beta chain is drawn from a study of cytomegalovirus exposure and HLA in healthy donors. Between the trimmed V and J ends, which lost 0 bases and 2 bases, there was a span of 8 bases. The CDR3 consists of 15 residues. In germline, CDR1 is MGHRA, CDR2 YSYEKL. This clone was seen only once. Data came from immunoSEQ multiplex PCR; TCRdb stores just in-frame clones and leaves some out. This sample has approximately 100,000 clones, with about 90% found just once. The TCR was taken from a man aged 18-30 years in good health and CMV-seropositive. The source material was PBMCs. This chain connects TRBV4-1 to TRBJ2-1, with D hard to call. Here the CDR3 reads CASSQEMAAYNEQFF. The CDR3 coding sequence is TGCGCCAGCAGCCAAGAAATGGCGGCCTACAATGAGCAGTTCTTC.